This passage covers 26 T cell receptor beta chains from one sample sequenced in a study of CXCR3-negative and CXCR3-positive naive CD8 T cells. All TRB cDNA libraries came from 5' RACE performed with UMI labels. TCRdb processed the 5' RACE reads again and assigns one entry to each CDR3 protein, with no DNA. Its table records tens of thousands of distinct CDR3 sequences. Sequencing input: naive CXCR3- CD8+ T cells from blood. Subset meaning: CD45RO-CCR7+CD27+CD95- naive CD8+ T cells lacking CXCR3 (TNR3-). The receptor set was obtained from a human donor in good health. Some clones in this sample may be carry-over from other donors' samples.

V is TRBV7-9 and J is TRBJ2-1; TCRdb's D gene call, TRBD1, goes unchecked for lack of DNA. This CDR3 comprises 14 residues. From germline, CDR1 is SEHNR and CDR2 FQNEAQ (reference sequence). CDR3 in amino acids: CASSSPGLLDEQFF.

Here the CDR3 reads CSADRGVQETQYF. The J gene is TRBJ2-5, the V gene TRBV29-1; the TCRdb D gene call, TRBD1, has no DNA to confirm it. The CDR3 covers 13 residues. Germline V gives CDR1 SQVTM, CDR2 ANQGSEA. Variable domain in full (rest from reference TRBV29-1 and TRBJ2-5): SAVISQKPSRDICQRGTSLTIQCQVDSQVTMMFWYRQQPGQSLTLIATANQGSEATYESGFVIDKFPISRPNLTFSTLTVSNMSPEDSSIYLCSADRGVQETQYFGPGTRLLVL.

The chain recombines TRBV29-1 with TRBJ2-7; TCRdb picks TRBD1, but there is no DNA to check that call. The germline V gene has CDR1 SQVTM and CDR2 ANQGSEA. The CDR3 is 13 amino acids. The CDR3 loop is CSVPGQGLREQYF.

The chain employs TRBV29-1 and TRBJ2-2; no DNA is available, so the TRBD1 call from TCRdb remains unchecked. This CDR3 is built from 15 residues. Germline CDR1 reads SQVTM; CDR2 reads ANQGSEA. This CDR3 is CSVEGGDRYTGELFF.

The CDR3 here is CASSPLELTPYNEQFF. V gene TRBV7-9 combines with J gene TRBJ2-1; TCRdb lists TRBD2, though no DNA is available to test this call. The CDR3 loop spans 16 amino acids. Germline CDR1 and CDR2: SEHNR and FQNEAQ (reference sequence).

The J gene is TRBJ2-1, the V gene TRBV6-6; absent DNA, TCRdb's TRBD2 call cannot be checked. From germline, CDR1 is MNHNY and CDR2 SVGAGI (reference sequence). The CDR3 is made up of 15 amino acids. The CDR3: CASSFTQGGYNEQFF.

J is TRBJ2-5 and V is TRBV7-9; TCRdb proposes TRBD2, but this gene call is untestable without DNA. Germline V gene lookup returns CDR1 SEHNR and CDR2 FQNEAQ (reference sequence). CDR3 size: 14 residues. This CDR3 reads CASSVGGAKETQYF. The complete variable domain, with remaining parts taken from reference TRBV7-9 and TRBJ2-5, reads DTGVSQNPRHKITKRGQNVTFRCDPISEHNRLYWYRQTLGQGPEFLTYFQNEAQLEKSRLLSDRFSAERPKGSFSTLEIQRTEQGDSAMYLCASSVGGAKETQYFGPGTRLLVL.

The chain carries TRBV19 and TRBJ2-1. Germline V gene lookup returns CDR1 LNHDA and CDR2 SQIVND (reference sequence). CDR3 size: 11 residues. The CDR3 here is CASRVANEQFF.

This CDR3 reads CASSSWTGVYEQYF. The chain uses TRBV5-1 and TRBJ2-7; the D call from TCRdb, TRBD1, cannot be confirmed without DNA. Per germline, CDR1 SGHRS and CDR2 YFSETQ. CDR3 length equals 14 residues.

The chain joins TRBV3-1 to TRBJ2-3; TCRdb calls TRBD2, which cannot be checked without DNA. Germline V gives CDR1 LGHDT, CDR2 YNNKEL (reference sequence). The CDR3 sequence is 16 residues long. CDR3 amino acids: CASSLLGGSSTDTQYF.

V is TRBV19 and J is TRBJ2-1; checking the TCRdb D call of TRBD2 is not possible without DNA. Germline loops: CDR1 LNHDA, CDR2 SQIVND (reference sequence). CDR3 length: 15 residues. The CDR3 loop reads CASSSGGPTTNEQFF.

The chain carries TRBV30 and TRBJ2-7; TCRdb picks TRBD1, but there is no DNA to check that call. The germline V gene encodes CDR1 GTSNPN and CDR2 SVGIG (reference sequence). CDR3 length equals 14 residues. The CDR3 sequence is CAWSPPTGLGEQYF.

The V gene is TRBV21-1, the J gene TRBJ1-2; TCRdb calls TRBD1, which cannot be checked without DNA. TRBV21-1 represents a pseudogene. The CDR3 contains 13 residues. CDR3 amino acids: CASSPGQGYGYTF.

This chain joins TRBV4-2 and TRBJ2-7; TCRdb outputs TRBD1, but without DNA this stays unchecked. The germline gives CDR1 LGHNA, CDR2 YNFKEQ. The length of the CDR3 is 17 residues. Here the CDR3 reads CASSQEQGGESSYEQYF.

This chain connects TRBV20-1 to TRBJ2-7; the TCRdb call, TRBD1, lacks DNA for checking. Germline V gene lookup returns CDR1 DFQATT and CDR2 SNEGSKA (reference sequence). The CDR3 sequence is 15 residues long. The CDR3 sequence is CSARVPEGLTYEQYF.

CDR3 sequence reads: CSVHSTDPEAFF. V usage is TRBV29-1 and J usage is TRBJ1-1; the D call from TCRdb, TRBD1, cannot be confirmed without DNA. Germline values: CDR1 SQVTM, CDR2 ANQGSEA. The CDR3 runs to 12 residues.

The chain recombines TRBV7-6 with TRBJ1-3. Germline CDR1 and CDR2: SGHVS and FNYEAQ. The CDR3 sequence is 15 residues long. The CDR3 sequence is CASSSGVISGNTIYF.

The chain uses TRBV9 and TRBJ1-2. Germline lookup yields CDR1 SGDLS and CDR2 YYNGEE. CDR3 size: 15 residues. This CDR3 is CASSGAEGLDYGYTF.

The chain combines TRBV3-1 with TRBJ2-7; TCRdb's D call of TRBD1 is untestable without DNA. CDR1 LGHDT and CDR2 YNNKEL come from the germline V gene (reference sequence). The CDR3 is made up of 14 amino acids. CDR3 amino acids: CASSPGTGIYEQYF.

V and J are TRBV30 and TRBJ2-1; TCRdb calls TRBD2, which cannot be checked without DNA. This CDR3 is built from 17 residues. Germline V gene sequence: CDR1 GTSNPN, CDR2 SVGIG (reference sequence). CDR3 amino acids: CAWSTSGINPGVNEQFF.

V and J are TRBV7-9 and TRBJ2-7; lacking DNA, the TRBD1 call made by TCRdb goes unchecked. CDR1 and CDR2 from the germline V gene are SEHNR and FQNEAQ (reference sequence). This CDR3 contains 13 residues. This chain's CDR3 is CASSRQETYEQYF.

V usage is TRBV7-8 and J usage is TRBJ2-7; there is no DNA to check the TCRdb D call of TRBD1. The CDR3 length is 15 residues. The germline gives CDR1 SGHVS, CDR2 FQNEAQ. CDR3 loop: CASSFGGHSAYEQYF.

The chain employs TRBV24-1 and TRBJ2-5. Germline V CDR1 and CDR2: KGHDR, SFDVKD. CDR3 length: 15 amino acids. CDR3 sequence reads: CATSGPAGDGKTQYF.

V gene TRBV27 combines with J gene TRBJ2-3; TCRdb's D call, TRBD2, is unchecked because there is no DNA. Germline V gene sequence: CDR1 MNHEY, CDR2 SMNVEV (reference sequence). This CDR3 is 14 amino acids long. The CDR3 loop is CASSAPRAADTQYF.

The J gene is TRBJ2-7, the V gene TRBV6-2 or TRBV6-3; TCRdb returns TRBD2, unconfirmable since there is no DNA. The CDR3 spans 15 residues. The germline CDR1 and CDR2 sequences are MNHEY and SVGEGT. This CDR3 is CASTTGRDGEDEQYF.

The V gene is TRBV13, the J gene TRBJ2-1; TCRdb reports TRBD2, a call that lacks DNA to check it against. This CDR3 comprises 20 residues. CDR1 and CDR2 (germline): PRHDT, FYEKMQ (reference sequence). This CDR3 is CASSLVPAGEREGAYNEQFF.